The 21 T cell receptor beta chains listed next were all sequenced from one sample in a study of blood T cell repertoires in COVID-19. The method was immunoSEQ multiplex PCR; TCRdb's version includes in-frame clones alone and lacks a portion of them. The table has approximately 440,000 clones, around 91% seen once. Sample: PBMCs or T cells enriched from blood (not recorded which). These receptors were taken from a man aged 18 to 30 who had recovered from COVID-19.

The chain uses TRBV28 and TRBJ1-3; tentatively, D is TRBD1 (6 bases). The CDR3 runs to 15 residues. V lost 10 bases to trimming and J lost 1 base, with 17 bases between them. Per germline, CDR1 MDHEN and CDR2 SYDVKM. The CDR3: CATLDSSTSGNTIYF. The CDR3 DNA reads as TGTGCCACCCTGGACAGTTCGACGTCTGGAAACACCATATATTTT.

On this clone itself: The same CDR3 is also encoded by other DNA sequences in this sample. CDR3 nucleotides: TGTGCCAGCAGCCAGGGTCGGGGGACAGATACGCAGTATTTT. Translating gives CASSQGRGTDTQYF. V is TRBV3-1 (or the pseudogene TRBV3-2) and J is TRBJ2-3; D is perhaps TRBD2 (6 bases). CDR3 size: 14 residues. With 3 bases removed from V and 3 bases from J, the gap between germline ends came to 10 bases. Germline CDR1 reads LGHDT; CDR2 reads YNNKEL (reference sequence).

As regards this clone: In the same sample, other DNA sequences code for this CDR3. This chain connects TRBV7-9 to TRBJ1-2; 7 positions match TRBD1. CDR1 and CDR2 from the germline V gene are SEHNR and FQNEAQ (reference sequence). J was trimmed by 6 bases and V by 5 bases; bases with no gene match: 3. This CDR3 contains 12 residues. The chain's CDR3 is CASSNRGNGYTF. The DNA of the CDR3 is TGTGCCAGCAGCAACAGGGGTAATGGCTACACCTTC.

On this clone itself: This sample also contains other DNA sequences that code for the same CDR3. The rearrangement joins TRBV9 to TRBJ1-1; 7 positions match TRBD1. The V gene's germline CDR1 is SGDLS and CDR2 YYNGEE. This CDR3 contains 14 residues. With V trimmed by 2 bases and J by 2 bases, 3 bases remained unmatched. The CDR3 region is CASSVGQTNTEAFF. The CDR3 coding sequence is TGTGCCAGCAGCGTGGGACAGACAAACACTGAAGCTTTCTTT.

V gene TRBV7-7 combines with J gene TRBJ2-1, with 13 bases lining up with TRBD2. Germline values: CDR1 SSHAT, CDR2 FNYEAQ (reference sequence). After removal of 5 bases from V and 5 bases from J, the junction contained 3 bases not matched to a gene. The CDR3 is made up of 15 amino acids. The CDR3 loop reads CASSRGLAGDNEQFF. CDR3 coding DNA: TGTGCCAGCAGCCGAGGACTAGCGGGAGACAATGAGCAGTTCTTC.

For the CDR3, the DNA is TGTGCCAGCAACTCGCAAACAGGGGGCGGTTTGGCCGGGGAGCTGTTTTTT. Translation gives CASNSQTGGGLAGELFF. The chain recombines TRBV28 with TRBJ2-2; 9 bases map to TRBD1. This CDR3 has 17 residues. Germline V gives CDR1 MDHEN, CDR2 SYDVKM. The ends lost 7 bases at V and 6 bases at J; junction bases unmatched: 15.

CDR3: CASSVEAGGYTF. The CDR3 DNA reads TGTGCCAGCAGTGTGGAGGCCGGTGGCTACACCTTC. This chain joins TRBV2 and TRBJ1-2; D is undetermined. V was trimmed by 4 bases and J by 7 bases, leaving 10 bases between them. CDR1 and CDR2 (germline): SNHLY, FYNNEI. CDR3 size: 12 residues. Full variable domain (remainder filled in from reference TRBV2 and TRBJ1-2): EPEVTQTPSHQVTQMGQEVILRCVPISNHLYFYWYRQILGQKVEFLVSFYNNEISEKSEIFDDQFSVERPDGSNFTLKIRSTKLEDSAMYFCASSVEAGGYTFGSGTRLTVV.

In the case of this clone: The sample holds other DNA sequences that translate to the same CDR3. This sequence joins TRBV19 and TRBJ1-1; TRBD1 agrees at 9 bases. The J segment lost 2 bases and the V segment lost 3 bases, leaving 1 base of the junction unmatched. Germline CDR1 and CDR2: LNHDA and SQIVND (reference sequence). The CDR3 spans 14 residues. CDR3 coding DNA: TGTGCCAGTAGTATGGGACAGGGAAACACTGAAGCTTTCTTT. It specifies CASSMGQGNTEAFF.

This clone has a single count. The chain uses TRBV2 and TRBJ1-1, with 7 nucleotides matching TRBD1. The CDR3 is made up of 15 amino acids. Germline V gene data show CDR1 as SNHLY and CDR2 as FYNNEI. After removal of 4 bases from V and 1 base from J, the junction contained 6 bases not matched to a gene. The CDR3 bases are TGTGCCAGCAGTGGCGCCGGGACAGCGAACACTGAAGCTTTCTTT. It encodes CASSGAGTANTEAFF.

The sample holds a few counts of this clone. The chain recombines TRBV10-3 with TRBJ2-7, with D possibly matching TRBD1 (6 bases). This CDR3 is built from 13 residues. V lost 3 bases and J 3 bases, leaving 9 bases between the germline ends. The germline CDR1 and CDR2 sequences are ENHRY and SYGVKD. CDR3 in DNA: TGTGCCATCAGTGAAGACAGGTACTACGAGCAGTACTTC. Translation gives CAISEDRYYEQYF.

The chain couples TRBV28 to TRBJ1-3; no clear D gene. V lost 2 bases to trimming and J lost 0 bases, with 5 bases between them. The CDR3 runs 14 residues. Germline V gives CDR1 MDHEN, CDR2 SYDVKM. The CDR3 protein is CASSLEASGNTIYF. The CDR3 DNA follows: TGTGCCAGCAGTTTAGAGGCCTCTGGAAACACCATATATTTT.

The genes are TRBV5-1 and TRBJ1-2; 12 nucleotides line up with TRBD1. This CDR3 spans 16 amino acids. The germline CDR1 and CDR2 sequences are SGHRS and YFSETQ. V trimming: 4 bases; J trimming: 3 bases; junction bases outside the gene matches: 7. The CDR3 DNA sequence: TGCGCCAGCAGCACGGGGACAGGGGGCTTCGACTATGGCTACACCTTC. It yields the protein CASSTGTGGFDYGYTF.

V and J are TRBV5-5 and TRBJ1-2, with D possibly TRBD1 on 5 matching bases. Germline CDR1 SGHKS, CDR2 YYEKEE (reference sequence). This CDR3 region has 16 residues. The ends were cut back, 4 bases at V and 6 bases at J, with 22 bases in the middle. The DNA of the CDR3 is TGTGCCAGCAGCAGGCGGGGGGAGAGAGGTTTCAATGGCTACACCTTC. Its protein is CASSRRGERGFNGYTF.

The chain uses TRBV12-3 or TRBV12-4 and TRBJ1-3; D not resolved. CDR3 size: 12 residues. V lost 8 bases and J 2 bases, leaving 7 bases between the germline ends. CDR3 coding DNA: TGTGCCAGCCAACCGGCTGGAAACACCATATATTTT. This gives the protein CASQPAGNTIYF.

This clone is a singleton in its sample. The V and J genes are TRBV6-5 and TRBJ2-2; D remains unclear. The germline gives CDR1 MNHEY, CDR2 SVGAGI. The V and J ends lost 2 bases and 3 bases respectively, with 10 bases between them. The CDR3 is 15 amino acids. As DNA, the CDR3 is TGTGCCAGCAGTTACGAACGCCGGGACACCGGGGAGCTGTTTTTT. Amino acids: CASSYERRDTGELFF.

This chain connects TRBV5-8 to TRBJ1-6; D unresolved. This CDR3 has 13 amino acids. Germline V gives CDR1 SGHTS, CDR2 YDEGEE. The V end was cut by 2 bases, the J end by 8 bases, with 8 bases between. The CDR3 loop reads CASSFSSDSPLHF. The DNA of the CDR3 is TGTGCCAGCAGCTTTTCTTCTGATTCACCCCTCCACTTT.

This chain joins TRBV3-1 (or the pseudogene TRBV3-2) and TRBJ1-4, with 11 bases that match TRBD1. Germline CDR1 and CDR2: LGHDT and YNNKEL (reference sequence). The V and J ends lost 3 bases and 8 bases, in that order; junction bases with no gene match: 5. This CDR3 is built from 15 residues. In nucleotides, the CDR3 is TGTGCCAGCAGCCAGGGACAGGGGGTCGGAGAAAAACTGTTTTTT. Translation: CASSQGQGVGEKLFF.

This chain connects TRBV28 to TRBJ2-7, with 7 bases aligning to TRBD2. The CDR3 has 15 amino acids. V shed 4 bases, J shed 1 base, and the junction held 7 bases outside the gene matches. Per germline, CDR1 MDHEN and CDR2 SYDVKM. The CDR3 is CASSSTSPPSYEQYF. The DNA of the CDR3 is TGTGCCAGCAGTTCGACTAGCCCGCCATCCTACGAGCAGTACTTC.

The V gene is TRBV28, the J gene TRBJ1-4; D possibly corresponds to TRBD1 (6 bases). Germline V gene lookup returns CDR1 MDHEN and CDR2 SYDVKM. The ends were cut back, 4 bases at V and 2 bases at J, with 11 bases in the middle. The length of the CDR3 is 15 residues. CDR3 DNA sequence: TGTGCCAGCAGTTCTCCTCAGGGGACTAATGAAAAACTGTTTTTT. This codes for CASSSPQGTNEKLFF. Together with reference TRBV28 and TRBJ1-4, the CDR3 gives the full variable domain: DVKVTQSSRYLVKRTGEKVFLECVQDMDHENMFWYRQDPGLGLRLIYFSYDVKMKEKGDIPEGYSVSREKKERFSLILESASTNQTSMYLCASSSPQGTNEKLFFGSGTQLSVL.

This clone has only one observation. The chain recombines TRBV5-5 with TRBJ2-1, with 10 bases matching TRBD2. Germline lookup yields CDR1 SGHKS and CDR2 YYEKEE (reference sequence). The CDR3 covers 16 residues. J lost 7 bases, V lost 1 base, and 8 bases had no gene match. The DNA for the CDR3 is TGTGCCAGCAGCTTGTTAGCACTAGCGGGGACAAATGAGCAGTTCTTC. Residues: CASSLLALAGTNEQFF.

The chain is built from TRBV6-1 and TRBJ1-2; D unresolved. The CDR3 totals 16 residues. The germline gives CDR1 MNHNS, CDR2 SASEGT. V lost 4 bases and J 2 bases, leaving 17 bases between the germline ends. The CDR3 bases are TGTGCCAGCAGTGGAGGGTGGCATGCAACCAACTATGGCTACACCTTC. Translating gives CASSGGWHATNYGYTF.